This T cell receptor (beta chain) was observed in a study of T-cell memory formation after mild COVID-19. Trimming left V 3 bases short and J 0 bases short, with 9 bases between. The CDR3 covers 15 residues. 5'RACE primed from the constant segment yielded TCR alpha and TCR beta cDNA libraries bearing sample barcodes and UMIs. TCRdb processed the 5' RACE reads anew with MiXCR; each CDR3 protein has one entry. The sample lists 560,000 or so distinct CDR3 sequences; roughly a sixth were seen once. Study-level results: Among clones contracting day 15 to 85, CD4/CD8 was balanced, whereas later expanders leaned CD4+. Detection of some responders pre-infection suggested pre-existing cross-reactive memory T cells participated.

The sample holds a few counts of this clonotype. Its antigen is unidentified. Sequencing was performed on PBMCs or a T cell subset sorted from them (not recorded which). This chain joins TRBV23-1 and TRBJ2-1; D ambiguous. TRBV23-1 has ORF status, its function being uncertain. This clonotype was obtained from an adult woman who had mild COVID-19 (a few samples of this study predate the infection). Cell type and time point are not known. CDR3 sequence: CASSQYGRSYNEQFF. The DNA of the CDR3 is TGCGCCAGCAGTCAGTACGGGCGCTCCTACAATGAGCAGTTCTTC.